What follows are 23 T cell receptor beta chains derived from one specimen sequenced in a study of blood T cell repertoires in COVID-19. TCRdb's table, derived via immunoSEQ multiplex PCR, lists solely in-frame clones and lacks some. This sample has 100,000 to 130,000 clones, with 88% found just once. The sample was peripheral blood. The receptors were gathered from a human donor in a cohort sampled during active COVID-19.

The V call is TRBV6-6, the J call TRBJ2-7; 9 bases agree with TRBD1. The CDR3 sequence is 15 residues long. Looked up from germline, CDR1 is MNHNY and CDR2 is SVGAGI (reference sequence). With V trimmed by 2 bases and J by 3 bases, 5 bases remained unmatched. The CDR3 region is CASSYKDRGGYEQYF. For the CDR3, the DNA is TGTGCCAGCAGTTACAAGGACAGGGGAGGCTACGAGCAGTACTTC.

The chain is built from TRBV3-1 (or the pseudogene TRBV3-2) and TRBJ2-4; weak D call: TRBD1 (6 bases). This CDR3 spans 14 amino acids. V was cut by 4 bases and J by 5 bases, with 12 bases left in between. Germline lookup yields CDR1 LGHDT and CDR2 YNNKEL (reference sequence). DNA for the CDR3: TGTGCCAGCAGCCCTACAGGGTCCCAAAACATTCAGTACTTC. Translating gives CASSPTGSQNIQYF.

This chain joins TRBV10-1 and TRBJ2-1; D is possibly TRBD2 (5 bases). V lost 2 bases and J 10 bases, leaving 12 bases between the germline ends. The CDR3 consists of 13 residues. Germline V gives CDR1 WNHNN, CDR2 SYGVQD (reference sequence). The CDR3, as DNA: TGCGCCAGCAGTGAGACTACTAGTTGGGAGCAGTTCTTC. Translation gives CASSETTSWEQFF.

Here the CDR3 DNA reads TGCGCCAGCAGCTCCGCTAGCGGGAGGGCCAACGAGCAGTACTTC. It encodes CASSSASGRANEQYF. The rearrangement joins TRBV5-1 to TRBJ2-7, with 12 bases lining up with TRBD2. Per germline, CDR1 SGHRS and CDR2 YFSETQ. V shed 3 bases, J shed 5 bases, and the junction held 6 bases outside the gene matches. The CDR3 is 15 amino acids.

The rearrangement joins TRBV3-1 (or the pseudogene TRBV3-2) to TRBJ2-5, with 11 bases matching TRBD2. Germline loops: CDR1 LGHDT, CDR2 YNNKEL (reference sequence). The CDR3 has 18 amino acids. V shed 0 bases, J shed 2 bases, and the junction held 8 bases outside the gene matches. CDR3 coding DNA: TGTGCCAGCAGCCAAGAACTACTAGCGGGGGCCGTACAAGAGACCCAGTACTTC. Its translation is CASSQELLAGAVQETQYF.

The rearrangement uses TRBV2 and TRBJ2-1, with 7 bases that match TRBD1. Germline CDR1 and CDR2: SNHLY and FYNNEI. This CDR3 region has 17 residues. V shed 3 bases and J 0 bases; nucleotides not matched to a gene: 8. The CDR3 is CASSDFGDRSSYNEQFF. CDR3 nucleotide sequence: TGTGCCAGCAGTGACTTTGGGGACAGATCCTCCTACAATGAGCAGTTCTTC.

This chain connects TRBV29-1 to TRBJ1-1; maybe TRBD1 (6 bases). V lost 0 bases and J 0 bases, leaving 11 bases between the germline ends. Germline V gives CDR1 SQVTM, CDR2 ANQGSEA. The CDR3 spans 15 residues. For the CDR3, the DNA is TGCAGCGTTGAAGACCGGGCAGGGGTGAACACTGAAGCTTTCTTT. Residues: CSVEDRAGVNTEAFF.

This clone was counted a single time. The CDR3 coding sequence is TGCGCCAGCAGCTTGGCCTGGCTATCATCGCACAGGATTTATCAGCCCCAGCATTTT. It encodes CASSLAWLSSHRIYQPQHF. The V and J genes are TRBV5-1 and TRBJ1-5; D may be TRBD1 (5 bases). This CDR3 is 19 amino acids long. V shed 0 bases and J shed 5 bases, with 24 bases lying between them. CDR1 is SGHRS and CDR2 is YFSETQ in the germline V gene.

The chain is built from TRBV10-1 and TRBJ2-3; 8 bases are a match to TRBD2. V dropped 0 bases and J dropped 6; count of bases not matched to a gene: 11. This CDR3 spans 17 amino acids. Germline CDR1 reads WNHNN; CDR2 reads SYGVQD (reference sequence). The CDR3 sequence is CASSESTGAGVGDTQYF. The CDR3 DNA sequence: TGCGCCAGCAGTGAGTCGACGGGAGCGGGAGTGGGTGATACGCAGTATTTT.

The rearrangement links TRBV10-3 to TRBJ2-3; D gene unclear. The CDR3 loop spans 16 amino acids. CDR1 ENHRY and CDR2 SYGVKD come from the germline V gene. V lost 0 bases to trimming and J lost 0 bases, with 10 bases between them. DNA of the CDR3: TGTGCCATCAGTGAGTCGAGAGCATCTAGCACAGATACGCAGTATTTT. Residues: CAISESRASSTDTQYF.

V is TRBV29-1 and J is TRBJ2-7; 8 positions agree with TRBD2. The CDR3 extends over 12 amino acids. Germline trimming cut 1 base from V and 4 bases from J; bases unmatched to any gene: 0. Germline V gene data show CDR1 as SQVTM and CDR2 as ANQGSEA. The CDR3 nucleotides read TGCAGCGTTGAAGGCGGGAGGTACGAGCAGTACTTC. Translation gives CSVEGGRYEQYF.

V usage is TRBV7-2 and J usage is TRBJ1-3, with D maybe TRBD1 (5 bases). CDR1 is SGHTA and CDR2 is FQGNSA in the germline V gene. The CDR3 has 15 amino acids. Between the trimmed V and J ends, which lost 5 bases and 1 base, there was a span of 12 bases. CDR3 sequence: CASSMTDLSGNTIYF. As DNA, the CDR3 is TGTGCCAGCAGCATGACAGATCTATCTGGAAACACCATATATTTT.

The chain links TRBV5-8 to TRBJ2-2, with 7 bases that match TRBD2. The CDR3 extends over 16 amino acids. CDR1 and CDR2 from the germline V gene are SGHTS and YDEGEE. Trimming took 1 base from V and 5 from J; bases not matched to a gene: 8. The CDR3 bases are TGTGCCAGCAGCTTGTGGACGACAGCGGGGACCGGGGAGCTGTTTTTT. It is translated as CASSLWTTAGTGELFF.

The chain combines TRBV2 with TRBJ2-7; 7 bases are shared with TRBD2. The CDR3 is 14 amino acids. V lost 4 bases to trimming and J lost 2 bases; unmatched junction nucleotides: 5. Germline values: CDR1 SNHLY, CDR2 FYNNEI. CDR3 nucleotide sequence: TGTGCCAGCAGTGGGGCTAGCGGAGCCTACGAGCAGTACTTC. It specifies CASSGASGAYEQYF.

V usage is TRBV2 and J usage is TRBJ2-1, with 10 bases that match TRBD2. The CDR3 covers 15 residues. V gave up 3 bases and J gave up 15 bases; unmatched junction bases: 14. The germline gives CDR1 SNHLY, CDR2 FYNNEI. This CDR3 reads CASSEVEAGGLTRFF. CDR3 nucleotides: TGTGCCAGCAGTGAGGTGGAAGCGGGAGGGCTCACTCGGTTCTTC.

The gene calls are TRBV19 and TRBJ1-2; 10 bases fit TRBD1. With V trimmed by 5 bases and J by 6 bases, 12 bases remained unmatched. CDR1 LNHDA and CDR2 SQIVND come from the germline V gene (reference sequence). The CDR3 covers 16 residues. For the CDR3, the DNA is TGTGCCAGTAGTCCGCTTGGGACAGGGGTATCTAATGGCTACACCTTC. Residues: CASSPLGTGVSNGYTF.

The V gene is TRBV7-9, the J gene TRBJ1-2; TRBD1 is a possible D gene (5 bases). The CDR3 is 16 residues long. V was trimmed by 2 bases and J by 2 bases, leaving 15 bases between them. From germline, CDR1 is SEHNR and CDR2 FQNEAQ (reference sequence). The CDR3 DNA is TGTGCCAGCAGCTTATTAACAGGAAAGGGGAACTATGGCTACACCTTC. This translates into CASSLLTGKGNYGYTF.

The genes are TRBV2 and TRBJ2-1; 11 bases fit TRBD2. V was pared by 11 bases and J by 0 bases, with 9 bases of the junction left unmatched. Germline V gene lookup returns CDR1 SNHLY and CDR2 FYNNEI. The CDR3 contains 16 residues. The DNA for the CDR3 is TGTGCCGGAGGGACTAGCGGCTCAAGCTCCTACAATGAGCAGTTCTTC. The encoded protein is CAGGTSGSSSYNEQFF.

The chain couples TRBV27 to TRBJ2-2; D may be TRBD2 (7 bases). Germline CDR1 reads MNHEY; CDR2 reads SMNVEV (reference sequence). V shed 8 bases and J shed 7 bases, with 23 bases lying between them. The CDR3 has 16 amino acids. Here the CDR3 reads CASALRGARGGGELFF. For the CDR3, the DNA is TGTGCCAGCGCCCTCCGGGGGGCTCGCGGAGGCGGGGAGCTGTTTTTT.

The rearrangement links TRBV9 to TRBJ2-1; TRBD2 aligns across 8 bases. The CDR3 has 18 residues. V shed 0 bases, J shed 3 bases, and the junction held 11 bases outside the gene matches. CDR1 and CDR2 from the germline V gene are SGDLS and YYNGEE. DNA of the CDR3: TGTGCCAGCAGCGTAGGCGGGAGGCCCCAGATGGGCTACAATGAGCAGTTCTTC. It codes for CASSVGGRPQMGYNEQFF.

The DNA of the CDR3 is TGTGCCAGCAGCCGGCCGGGGGGGCCCTACGAGCAGTACTTC. Translating gives CASSRPGGPYEQYF. The J gene is TRBJ2-7, the V gene TRBV3-1 (or the pseudogene TRBV3-2); TRBD2 matches at 8 bases. Germline V gene data show CDR1 as LGHDT and CDR2 as YNNKEL (reference sequence). V shed 4 bases, J shed 2 bases, and the junction held 4 bases outside the gene matches. The CDR3 contains 14 residues.

The chain has TRBV7-6 and TRBJ2-7, with D perhaps matching TRBD2 (6 bases). Germline CDR1 reads SGHVS; CDR2 reads FNYEAQ. This CDR3 comprises 16 residues. V lost 5 bases and J lost 5, with 22 bases in between. CDR3 loop: CASSRMGGGEFHEQYF. CDR3 sequence (DNA): TGTGCCAGCAGCCGCATGGGGGGAGGAGAGTTCCACGAGCAGTACTTC.

In regard to this clone: At one end, the junction sequence differs from germline, possibly due to a read error. The chain combines TRBV10-1 with TRBJ1-3, with TRBD1 matching 7 bases. The CDR3 extends over 11 amino acids. Germline CDR1 and CDR2: WNHNN and SYGVQD (reference sequence). The CDR3: CRGLGGNTIYF. The CDR3 coding sequence is TGTAGGGGGCTAGGGGGAAACACCATATATTTT.